This T cell receptor (beta chain) appears in the sequencing data of a study of blood T cell repertoires in COVID-19. On the study more broadly: Acute and convalescent COVID-19 samples came from the United States, Italy and Spain.

V lost 6 bases and J lost 5, with 19 bases in between. The CDR3 sequence is 16 residues long. Germline V gene data show CDR1 as LNHDA and CDR2 as SQIVND (reference sequence). Original methodology: Reference gene primer amplification gave nucleated cell count estimates. Sequencing used immunoSEQ multiplex PCR; TCRdb keeps in-frame clones, though not all of them. V, J and clone size are taken as reported in that table, and D and trimming were inferred from the DNA itself. The sample lists 200,000 to 250,000 clones, approximately 90% occurring once. Seattle cases were enrolled at active infection and followed longitudinally.

The chain is built from TRBV19 and TRBJ1-4, with a tentative D call TRBD1 (5 bases). The clonotype originates from a woman aged 45-60 years with COVID-19, enrolled during active disease. The sequenced material came from peripheral blood. Written as DNA, the CDR3 is TGTGCCAGTAGCCCTCGAGGGAGGGGACTAAATGAAAAACTGTTTTTT. This sequence encodes CASSPRGRGLNEKLFF.